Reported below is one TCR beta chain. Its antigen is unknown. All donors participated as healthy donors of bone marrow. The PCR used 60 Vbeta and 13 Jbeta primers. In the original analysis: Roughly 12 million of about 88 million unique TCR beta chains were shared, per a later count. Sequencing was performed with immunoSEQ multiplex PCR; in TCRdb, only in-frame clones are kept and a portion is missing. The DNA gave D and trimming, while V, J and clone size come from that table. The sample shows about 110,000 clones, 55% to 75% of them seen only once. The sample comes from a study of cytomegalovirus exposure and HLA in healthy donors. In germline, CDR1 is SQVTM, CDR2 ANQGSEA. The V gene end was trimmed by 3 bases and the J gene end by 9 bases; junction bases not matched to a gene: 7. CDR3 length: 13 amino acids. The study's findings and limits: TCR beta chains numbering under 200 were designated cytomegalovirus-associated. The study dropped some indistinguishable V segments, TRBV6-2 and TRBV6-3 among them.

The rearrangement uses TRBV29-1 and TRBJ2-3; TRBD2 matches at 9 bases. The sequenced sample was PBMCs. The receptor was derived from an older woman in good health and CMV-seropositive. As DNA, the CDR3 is TGCAGCGTTGAGAAAGCGGGGGGACCCACGCAGTATTTT. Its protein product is CSVEKAGGPTQYF.